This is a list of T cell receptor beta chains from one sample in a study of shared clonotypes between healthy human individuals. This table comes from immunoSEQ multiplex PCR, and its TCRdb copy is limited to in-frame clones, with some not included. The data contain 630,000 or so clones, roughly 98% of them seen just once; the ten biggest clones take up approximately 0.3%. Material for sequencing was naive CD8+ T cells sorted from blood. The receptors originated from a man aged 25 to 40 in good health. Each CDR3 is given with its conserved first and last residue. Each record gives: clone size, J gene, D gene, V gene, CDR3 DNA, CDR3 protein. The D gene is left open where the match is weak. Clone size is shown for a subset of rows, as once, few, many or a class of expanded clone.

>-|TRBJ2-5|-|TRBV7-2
TGTGCCAGCAGCTTAGCTGTGAGGGTAGAGACCCAGTACTTC
CASSLAVRVETQYF
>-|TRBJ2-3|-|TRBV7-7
TGTGCTAGCGGAGGAGGGGGCACAGATACGCAGTATTTT
CASGGGGTDTQYF
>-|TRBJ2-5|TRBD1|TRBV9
TGTGCCAGCAGCCCACAGGGGTACCAAGAGACCCAGTACTTC
CASSPQGYQETQYF
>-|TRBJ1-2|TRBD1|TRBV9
TGTGCCAGCAGCCAACGGACAGGGGGCCTCGGTGGCTACACCTTC
CASSQRTGGLGGYTF
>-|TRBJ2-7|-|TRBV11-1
TGTGCCAGCAGAAAGACAGGCGCTTCCTACGAGCAGTACTTC
CASRKTGASYEQYF
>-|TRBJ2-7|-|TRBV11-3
TGTGCCAGCAGCCTACGAGGGTTCGACGAGCAGTACTTC
CASSLRGFDEQYF
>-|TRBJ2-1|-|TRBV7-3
TGTGCCAGCAGCTTAAGGCAGCCGCCGTACAATGAGCAGTTCTTC
CASSLRQPPYNEQFF
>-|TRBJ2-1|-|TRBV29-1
TGCAGCGCCCGAGTAGCAACATACAATGAGCAGTTCTTC
CSARVATYNEQFF
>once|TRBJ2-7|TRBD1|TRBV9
TGTGCCAGCAGCGATTCCGGGACAGGGCTCCACGAGCAGTACTTC
CASSDSGTGLHEQYF
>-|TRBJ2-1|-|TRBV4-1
TGCGCCAGCAGCCTACCCCATGGATCATACAATGAGCAGTTCTTC
CASSLPHGSYNEQFF
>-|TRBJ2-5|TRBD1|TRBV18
TGTGCCAGCTCCCCGACAGGGGGAGAGACCCAGTACTTC
CASSPTGGETQYF
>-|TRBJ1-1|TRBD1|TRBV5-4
TGTGCCAGCAGCCAGCCGGACAGGGCTGACACTGAAGCTTTCTTT
CASSQPDRADTEAFF
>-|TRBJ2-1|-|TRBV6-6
TGTGCCAGCAGTCTAGAGTACAATGAGCAGTTCTTC
CASSLEYNEQFF
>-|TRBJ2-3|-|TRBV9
TGTGCCAGCAGCGGGGCCCCGGGGGAGGCCCGTATCTATACGCAGTATTTT
CASSGAPGEARIYTQYF
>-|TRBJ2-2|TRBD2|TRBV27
TGTGCCAGCACTGACTGGGGACTAGCGGGTACGAACACCGGGGAGCTGTTTTTT
CASTDWGLAGTNTGELFF
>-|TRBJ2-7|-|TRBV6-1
TGTGCCAGCATTAAGGGGATATACGAGCAGTACTTC
CASIKGIYEQYF
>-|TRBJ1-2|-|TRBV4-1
TGCGCCAGCAGCCGCGATCTAGAGCTTAACTATGGCTACACCTTC
CASSRDLELNYGYTF
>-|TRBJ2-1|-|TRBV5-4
TGTGCCAGCAGCTCCCCCCCCGGAAATGAGCAGTTCTTC
CASSSPPGNEQFF
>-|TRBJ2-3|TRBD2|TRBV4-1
TGCGCCAGCAGTCTACAAGCGGGAGGAATCACAGATACGCAGTATTTT
CASSLQAGGITDTQYF
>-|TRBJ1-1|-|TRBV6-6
TGTGCCATACGGCTTTCGGGCACTGAAGCTTTCTTT
CAIRLSGTEAFF
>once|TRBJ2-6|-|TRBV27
TGTGCCAGCACTACAGCCCTCGGGGGAGCCAACGTCCTGACTTTC
CASTTALGGANVLTF
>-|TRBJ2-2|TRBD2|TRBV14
TGTGCCAGCAGCCCTCTTGTAGCGGGAAGGACCGGGGAGCTGTTTTTT
CASSPLVAGRTGELFF
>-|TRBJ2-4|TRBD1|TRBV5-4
TGTGCCAGCAGCGAGGGACAGGTTCTGGACATTCAGTACTTC
CASSEGQVLDIQYF
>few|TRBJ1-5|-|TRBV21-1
TGTGCCAGCAGCAAAGCAGGGGTCAGGCAGCCCCAGCATTTT
CASSKAGVRQPQHF
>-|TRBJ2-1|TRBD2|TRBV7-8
TGTGCCAGCAGCGTACTAGCGGGAGGGCCTATTGAGCAGTTCTTC
CASSVLAGGPIEQFF
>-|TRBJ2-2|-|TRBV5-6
TGTGCCAGCAGCCTTGGACCCGGGGAGCTGTTTTTT
CASSLGPGELFF
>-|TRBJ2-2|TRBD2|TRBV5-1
TGCGCCAGCAGCGCCGGACTAGCGGGAGTCGTGGGCACCGGGGAGCTGTTTTTT
CASSAGLAGVVGTGELFF
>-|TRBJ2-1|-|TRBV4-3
TGCGCCAGCAGCCAAGATTTGCTGGGAAGTTACAATGAGCAGTTCTTC
CASSQDLLGSYNEQFF
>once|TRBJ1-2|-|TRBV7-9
TGTGCCAGCAGTCCTCTAACAGGGAACTATGGCTACACCTTC
CASSPLTGNYGYTF
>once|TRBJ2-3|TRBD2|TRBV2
TGTGCCAGCCGCGGACTAGCGGGAGTTCGCCCATTCACAGATACGCAGTATTTT
CASRGLAGVRPFTDTQYF
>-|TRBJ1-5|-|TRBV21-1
TGTGCCAGCAGCAAAGTTAACAGGGTCCCGCGCCAGCCCCAGCATTTT
CASSKVNRVPRQPQHF
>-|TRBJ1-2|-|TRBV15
TGTGCCACCAGCAGAGTTCCCGGAGCTAACTATGGCTACACCTTC
CATSRVPGANYGYTF
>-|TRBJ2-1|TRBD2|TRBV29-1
TGCAGCGTTGTGGGGCTAGCGGGAGGAGGCTGGAACTCCTACAATGAGCAGTTCTTC
CSVVGLAGGGWNSYNEQFF
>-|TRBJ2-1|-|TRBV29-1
TGCAGCGTTTCAACTATCTCGTACAATGAGCAGTTCTTC
CSVSTISYNEQFF
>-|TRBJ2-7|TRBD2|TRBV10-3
TGTGCCATCAGTAAACGTGGGACTAGCGGGAGGTACGAGCAGTACTTC
CAISKRGTSGRYEQYF
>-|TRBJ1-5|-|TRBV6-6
TGTGCCAGCAGTTCGGACCCCCCAACGAGGCATTTT
CASSSDPPTRHF
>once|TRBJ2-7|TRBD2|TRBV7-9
TGTGCCAGCAGCTCCGGGACTAGCGTTCAGCAGTACTTC
CASSSGTSVQQYF
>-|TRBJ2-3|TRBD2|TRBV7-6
TGTGCCAGCAGCTACGGGACTAGCGGGCGGTACACAGATACGCAGTATTTT
CASSYGTSGRYTDTQYF
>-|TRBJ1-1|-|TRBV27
TGTGCCAGCAGTTTATCAGGGCGGAACACTGAAGCTTTCTTT
CASSLSGRNTEAFF
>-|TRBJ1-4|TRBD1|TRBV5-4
TGTGCCAGCAGCGCGACAGGGAAAAACGAAAAACTGTTTTTT
CASSATGKNEKLFF